This T cell receptor beta chain was retrieved from a study of CD8 T cells in Susac syndrome. Germline trimming cut 6 bases from V and 3 bases from J; bases unmatched to any gene: 8. This CDR3 is 13 amino acids long. CDR1 DFQATT and CDR2 SNEGSKA come from the germline V gene (reference sequence). The T cells that were sequenced for TCR beta were CD8+ and CD4+ cells from blood. Random-hexamer reverse transcription was applied to roughly 0.5 to 1 ug RNA. Amplification of TCR beta CDR3 spanned 54 Vbeta and 13 Jbeta via immunoSEQ multiplex PCR. TCRdb re-called the immunoSEQ multiplex PCR reads through MiXCR, storing one row per CDR3 protein. The table records some 300,000 distinct CDR3 sequences, around 91% of them present only once.

This clonotype was sampled from a human donor with multiple sclerosis. Source material: CD8+ T cells from PBMCs. The chain recombines TRBV20-1 with TRBJ2-7, with 7 bases identical to TRBD1. CDR3 DNA sequence: TGCAGTGCCAGGGACAGTCGGGACTACGAGCAGTACTTC. This gives the protein CSARDSRDYEQYF.